This passage covers 27 T cell receptor beta chains from one sample sequenced in a study of early T cells in non-severe SARS-CoV-2 infection. One entry per CDR3 protein results from TCRdb running MiXCR on the 5' RACE reads. The data contain under 60,000 distinct CDR3 sequences, around 10% of them singletons. The sample here was whole blood, taken at baseline. The receptors originated from an adult who was a healthcare worker with PCR-confirmed SARS-CoV-2 infection or an uninfected control (not recorded which).

This clonotype was counted many times. This chain links TRBV20-1 with TRBJ2-4; D may be TRBD2 (7 bases). Trimming stripped 4 bases from V and 3 bases from J, with 16 bases between. In germline, CDR1 is DFQATT, CDR2 SNEGSKA (reference sequence). The CDR3 length is 15 residues. The CDR3 DNA follows: TGCAGTGCTATAGGACTAGAAGGGGGCAAAAACATTCAGTACTTC. This codes for CSAIGLEGGKNIQYF.

The chain recombines TRBV11-2 with TRBJ1-6; D remains unclear. V was shortened by 5 bases and J by 7 bases, with 9 bases between the two germline ends. Germline CDR1 SGHAT, CDR2 FQNNGV. The CDR3 runs 13 residues. The CDR3 protein is CASSVTRNSPLHF. The CDR3 nucleotides read TGTGCCAGCAGCGTCACCAGAAATTCACCCCTCCACTTT.

Ten or more counts support this clonotype. The chain uses TRBV5-1 and TRBJ2-5, with TRBD1 matching over 9 bases. Looked up from germline, CDR1 is SGHRS and CDR2 is YFSETQ. The CDR3 covers 15 residues. J gave up 5 bases and V 4 bases, and 9 bases lay outside the gene matches. CDR3 loop: CASSGTGGAGETQYF. The CDR3 region has the DNA TGCGCCAGCAGCGGAACAGGGGGCGCGGGGGAGACCCAGTACTTC.

This clonotype was seen ten or more times. The V call is TRBV7-6, the J call TRBJ1-1; no clear D. V lost 1 base, J lost 8 bases, and 14 bases lay in between. Per germline, CDR1 SGHVS and CDR2 FNYEAQ. This CDR3 is 14 amino acids long. Written as DNA, the CDR3 is TGTGCCAGCAGCTTAGATTCCCTCCCCGGAGAAGCTTTCTTT. It is translated as CASSLDSLPGEAFF.

This clonotype appeared many times. This chain links TRBV10-3 with TRBJ2-3; a weak D match, TRBD1 (5 bases). There are 13 residues in the CDR3. Germline CDR1 ENHRY, CDR2 SYGVKD. Trimming took off 5 bases at V and 4 bases at J, with 10 bases between the two ends. DNA of the CDR3: TGTGCCATCAGTCCAGGGTTGGCAGATACGCAGTATTTT. Amino acid sequence: CAISPGLADTQYF.

This clonotype was detected many times. The chain links TRBV10-3 to TRBJ2-5, with D possibly TRBD1 on 5 matching bases. Germline-derived CDR1 and CDR2 are ENHRY and SYGVKD. The CDR3 runs 13 residues. V dropped 10 bases and J dropped 4 bases, with 16 bases sitting between them. The chain's CDR3 is CASSAGARETQYF. CDR3 sequence (DNA): TGTGCCAGCTCCGCTGGGGCCAGAGAGACCCAGTACTTC.

The chain employs TRBV30 and TRBJ2-5, with D possibly TRBD1 on 6 matching bases. Trimming left V 2 bases short and J 9 bases short, with 16 bases between. The length of the CDR3 is 13 residues. Per germline, CDR1 GTSNPN and CDR2 SVGIG (reference sequence). The CDR3 spells CAWSTAGTQAQYF. The CDR3 DNA follows: TGTGCCTGGAGTACCGCAGGGACACAGGCCCAGTACTTC.

The chain combines TRBV7-6 with TRBJ2-2; D possibly corresponds to TRBD2 (6 bases). This CDR3 has 18 amino acids. The V gene's germline CDR1 is SGHVS and CDR2 FNYEAQ. Trimming pared 3 bases from V and 0 bases from J, leaving 17 bases between. The CDR3 spells CASSFPTGSIANTGELFF. Written as DNA, the CDR3 is TGTGCCAGCAGCTTCCCCACCGGGAGCATCGCGAACACCGGGGAGCTGTTTTTT.

This clonotype has only a few counts. V and J are TRBV18 and TRBJ1-1, with a tentative D call TRBD1 (5 bases). Trimming took off 5 bases at V and 1 base at J, with 8 bases between the two ends. Germline CDR1 is KGHSH and CDR2 is LQKENI. The CDR3 has 13 amino acids. The CDR3 region is CASSWGENTEAFF. CDR3 coding DNA: TGTGCCAGCTCATGGGGGGAGAACACTGAAGCTTTCTTT. Looking up the rest from reference TRBV18 and TRBJ1-1 gives the full variable domain: NAGVMQNPRHLVRRRGQEARLRCSPMKGHSHVYWYRQLPEEGLKFMVYLQKENIIDESGMPKERFSAEFPKEGPSILRIQQVVRGDSAAYFCASSWGENTEAFFGQGTRLTVV.

The sample holds many counts of this clonotype. The rearrangement uses TRBV12-3 or TRBV12-4 and TRBJ2-1; D possibly corresponds to TRBD2 (5 bases). The CDR3 sequence is 11 residues long. V dropped 4 bases and J dropped 9 bases, with 7 bases sitting between them. CDR3 region: CASSSGVEQFF. The CDR3, as DNA: TGTGCCAGCAGTTCCGGGGTTGAGCAGTTCTTC.

This chain uses TRBV3-1 with TRBJ1-2; 9 bases match TRBD1. Per germline, CDR1 LGHDT and CDR2 YNNKEL (reference sequence). The J segment lost 4 bases and the V segment lost 5 bases, leaving 2 bases of the junction unmatched. The CDR3 consists of 13 residues. The CDR3 sequence: CASSGTGTYGYTF. CDR3 DNA: TGTGCCAGCAGCGGGACAGGGACCTATGGCTACACCTTC.

The rearrangement uses TRBV11-2 and TRBJ2-3; D perhaps matches TRBD2 (6 bases). V was cut by 5 bases and J by 1 base, with 13 bases left in between. This CDR3 has 15 amino acids. The germline gives CDR1 SGHAT, CDR2 FQNNGV. In nucleotides, the CDR3 is TGTGCCAGCAGCCACAGGTCGGGGGGCACAGATACGCAGTATTTT. It translates to CASSHRSGGTDTQYF.

V and J are TRBV4-1 and TRBJ2-5; D call uncertain. This CDR3 spans 15 amino acids. Germline CDR1 is MGHRA and CDR2 is YSYEKL. The ends were cut back, 2 bases at V and 2 bases at J, with 12 bases in the middle. CDR3 loop: CASSQSDLGQETQYF. CDR3 nucleotide sequence: TGCGCCAGCAGCCAATCCGACCTGGGGCAAGAGACCCAGTACTTC.

In its sample, this clonotype was seen many times. CDR3 in amino acids: CASGTQDTYEQYF. The CDR3 DNA sequence: TGTGCTAGTGGAACACAGGATACCTACGAGCAGTACTTC. The gene calls are TRBV12-5 and TRBJ2-7; a possible D gene is TRBD1 (5 bases). The germline V gene encodes CDR1 LGHNT and CDR2 FRNRAP. V gave up 6 bases and J gave up 2 bases, with 11 bases separating them. The CDR3 has 13 amino acids.

This clonotype came up many times. For the CDR3, the DNA is TGTGCCAGCAGCCTAAGGAACACCGGGGAGCTGTTTTTT. This encodes CASSLRNTGELFF. This rearrangement joins TRBV25-1 to TRBJ2-2; D unclear. Trimming cost V 6 bases and J 1 base, with 6 bases left between them. The germline V gene has CDR1 MGHDK and CDR2 SYGVNS. The CDR3 has 13 amino acids.

This clonotype was counted only a few times. This chain links TRBV20-1 with TRBJ1-4, with 7 bases identical to TRBD1. J gave up 8 bases and V 2 bases, and 2 bases lay outside the gene matches. CDR3 length: 12 residues. Germline CDR1 and CDR2: DFQATT and SNEGSKA (reference sequence). The CDR3 region has the DNA TGCAGTGCTAGACAGGGGGTCGAAAAACTGTTTTTT. Translation gives CSARQGVEKLFF.

Many counts were recorded for this clonotype. This chain joins TRBV27 and TRBJ2-3; 11 nucleotides line up with TRBD2. The CDR3 covers 14 residues. V was pared by 8 bases and J by 6 bases, with 7 bases of the junction left unmatched. Germline lookup yields CDR1 MNHEY and CDR2 SMNVEV (reference sequence). The CDR3 protein is CASRQTSGIDTQYF. The CDR3 DNA follows: TGTGCCAGCCGACAGACTAGCGGGATCGATACGCAGTATTTT.

A few counts support this clonotype. This chain links TRBV4-1 with TRBJ2-1; 9 bases are a match to TRBD1. The CDR3 has 15 amino acids. Trimming removed 8 bases from V and 4 bases from J; junction bases left unmatched: 9. Per germline, CDR1 MGHRA and CDR2 YSYEKL. CDR3 nucleotides: TGCGCCAGCGCGGCTACAGGGGGCCTTTACAATGAGCAGTTCTTC. The encoded protein is CASAATGGLYNEQFF.

In this sample, this clonotype turned up a few times. The gene calls are TRBV5-1 and TRBJ2-1; 7 bases line up with TRBD1. The germline V gene has CDR1 SGHRS and CDR2 YFSETQ. The J segment lost 8 bases and the V segment lost 4 bases, leaving 12 bases of the junction unmatched. The CDR3 contains 15 residues. This CDR3 is CASSEEPQGRYEQFF. The CDR3 nucleotides read TGCGCCAGCAGCGAGGAACCACAGGGGCGGTATGAGCAGTTCTTC.

V usage is TRBV25-1 and J usage is TRBJ1-1, with D unresolved. CDR1 and CDR2 from the germline V gene are MGHDK and SYGVNS. This CDR3 contains 12 residues. Trimming took off 2 bases at V and 3 bases at J, with 4 bases between the two ends. CDR3 region: CASSETYTEAFF. The CDR3 region has the DNA TGTGCCAGCAGTGAAACATACACTGAAGCTTTCTTT.

This clonotype was counted many times. The chain couples TRBV7-6 to TRBJ2-2, with a tentative D call TRBD2 (5 bases). Germline V gives CDR1 SGHVS, CDR2 FNYEAQ. V shed 0 bases and J shed 2 bases, with 10 bases lying between them. The CDR3 has 16 residues. CDR3: CASSLALAGNTGELFF. Here the CDR3 DNA reads TGTGCCAGCAGCTTAGCGCTCGCGGGTAACACCGGGGAGCTGTTTTTT.

This clonotype was detected many times. The rearrangement links TRBV7-2 to TRBJ2-2, with 8 nucleotides matching TRBD1. Looked up from germline, CDR1 is SGHTA and CDR2 is FQGNSA. The CDR3 covers 17 residues. J was trimmed by 5 bases and V by 5 bases; bases with no gene match: 13. The CDR3 is CASSPHFRTGLTGELFF. The CDR3 DNA is TGTGCCAGCAGCCCCCATTTCCGGACAGGGCTTACCGGGGAGCTGTTTTTT.

The chain joins TRBV5-5 to TRBJ2-5; 8 nucleotides align to TRBD2. This CDR3 has 16 residues. Trimming cost V 0 bases and J 2 bases; bases outside gene matches: 6. CDR1 is SGHKS, CDR2 YYEKEE, per germline (reference sequence). CDR3 protein: CASSLVASGLQETQYF. CDR3 DNA sequence: TGTGCCAGCAGCTTGGTAGCTAGCGGGCTTCAAGAGACCCAGTACTTC.

The gene calls are TRBV7-8 and TRBJ2-1, with unresolved D. Trimming shortened V by 5 bases and J by 0 bases, and 8 bases separated the two germline ends. The germline gives CDR1 SGHVS, CDR2 FQNEAQ. This CDR3 is 14 amino acids long. The CDR3 DNA reads as TGTGCCAGCAGCGTAATAAGCTCCTACAATGAGCAGTTCTTC. Protein sequence: CASSVISSYNEQFF.

This clonotype was picked up a small number of times. The rearrangement uses TRBV5-1 and TRBJ2-5, with D possibly TRBD1 on 6 matching bases. From germline, CDR1 is SGHRS and CDR2 YFSETQ. The V end was cut by 4 bases, the J end by 4 bases, with 17 bases between. CDR3 length: 15 amino acids. The CDR3 nucleotides read TGCGCCAGCAGCCCCGGGACACCAAAGGGAGAGACCCAGTACTTC. Protein: CASSPGTPKGETQYF.

This clonotype appeared a few times. The chain has TRBV28 and TRBJ2-1; 8 positions match TRBD1. The CDR3 runs to 16 residues. The germline CDR1 and CDR2 sequences are MDHEN and SYDVKM. With V trimmed by 7 bases and J by 5 bases, 13 bases remained unmatched. CDR3 loop: CASNPPRDRSHNEQFF. CDR3 nucleotide sequence: TGTGCCAGCAACCCCCCCCGGGACAGGAGTCACAATGAGCAGTTCTTC.

This clonotype has a count of ten or more. This rearrangement joins TRBV12-3 or TRBV12-4 to TRBJ1-2, with 8 bases that match TRBD1. This CDR3 contains 14 residues. Trimming removed 1 base from V and 4 bases from J; junction bases left unmatched: 2. In nucleotides, the CDR3 is TGTGCCAGCAGTTTAGTTGGGACAGGCTATGGCTACACCTTC. It specifies CASSLVGTGYGYTF.